What follows are 21 T cell receptor beta chains derived from one specimen sequenced in a study of control samples from healthy donors and cancer patients. Measured with immunoSEQ multiplex PCR; TCRdb has only the in-frame clones, and not every one. The data hold 75,000 to 95,000 clones, with roughly 88% observed a single time. Sequencing input: blood. These receptors originate from a woman aged 45-65 years in good health.

The chain carries TRBV7-2 and TRBJ2-1, with D tentatively TRBD1 (5 bases). Germline values: CDR1 SGHTA, CDR2 FQGNSA. CDR3 length: 13 residues. V was pared by 4 bases and J by 7 bases, with 11 bases between. The CDR3 DNA reads as TGTGCCAGCAGCTCGGACACTTGGAATGAGCAGTTCTTC. Protein sequence: CASSSDTWNEQFF. The entire variable domain, with the rest obtained from reference TRBV7-2 and TRBJ2-1, is as follows: GAGVSQSPSNKVTEKGKDVELRCDPISGHTALYWYRQSLGQGLEFLIYFQGNSAPDKSGLPSDRFSAERTGGSVSTLTIQRTQQEDSAVYLCASSSDTWNEQFFGPGTRLTVL.

The chain recombines TRBV6-5 with TRBJ2-2, with TRBD1 as a possible D gene (6 bases). This CDR3 is built from 16 residues. Germline-derived CDR1 and CDR2 are MNHEY and SVGAGI. Trimming shortened V by 2 bases and J by 1 base, and 11 bases separated the two germline ends. DNA of the CDR3: TGTGCCAGCAGTTACACCGGGACACAGAACACCGGGGAGCTGTTTTTT. This translates into CASSYTGTQNTGELFF.

This clone has a count of ten or more. V usage is TRBV3-1 (or the pseudogene TRBV3-2) and J usage is TRBJ1-4; 11 nucleotides align to TRBD1. Germline V gene lookup returns CDR1 LGHDT and CDR2 YNNKEL (reference sequence). This CDR3 has 15 amino acids. V lost 4 bases and J lost 7; bases outside the gene matches: 5. CDR3 bases: TGTGCCAGCAGCCCGGACAGGGGGCCGCGTGAAAAACTGTTTTTT. This codes for CASSPDRGPREKLFF.

The chain has TRBV5-1 and TRBJ2-3; a possible D gene is TRBD2 (6 bases). The germline gives CDR1 SGHRS, CDR2 YFSETQ. The length of the CDR3 is 18 residues. V shed 0 bases and J shed 0 bases, with 17 bases lying between them. CDR3 region: CASSLESGFLSSTDTQYF. The DNA of the CDR3 is TGCGCCAGCAGCTTGGAAAGCGGGTTCCTTTCTAGCACAGATACGCAGTATTTT.

This chain uses TRBV5-1 with TRBJ2-3, with a possible D match to TRBD1 (5 bases). Germline V gene lookup returns CDR1 SGHRS and CDR2 YFSETQ. The CDR3 totals 14 residues. The ends were cut back, 4 bases at V and 0 bases at J, with 9 bases in the middle. The DNA for the CDR3 is TGCGCCAGCAGCGTACAGGAGAGCACAGATACGCAGTATTTT. Amino acids: CASSVQESTDTQYF.

This clone was counted a single time. The rearrangement links TRBV5-4 to TRBJ1-5; TRBD1 is a possible D gene (6 bases). Germline CDR1 is SGHNT and CDR2 is YYREEE (reference sequence). The CDR3 consists of 15 residues. V was pared by 4 bases and J by 3 bases, with 14 bases between. CDR3 sequence (DNA): TGTGCCAGCAGCCTACAGGGCAGTCCCAATCAGCCCCAGCATTTT. Its translation: CASSLQGSPNQPQHF.

The chain uses TRBV9 and TRBJ2-1, with D hard to call. The V gene lost 4 bases and the J gene lost 0 bases, with 5 bases spanning the gap. This CDR3 has 13 residues. Germline V CDR1 and CDR2: SGDLS, YYNGEE. CDR3 protein: CASSPSSYNEQFF. In DNA form, the CDR3 reads TGTGCCAGCAGCCCGAGCTCCTACAATGAGCAGTTCTTC. Full variable domain (remainder filled in from reference TRBV9 and TRBJ2-1): DSGVTQTPKHLITATGQRVTLRCSPRSGDLSVYWYQQSLDQGLQFLIQYYNGEERAKGNILERFSAQQFPDLHSELNLSSLELGDSALYFCASSPSSYNEQFFGPGTRLTVL.

V gene TRBV19 combines with J gene TRBJ2-2, with a weak D call TRBD2 (6 bases). The CDR3 consists of 14 residues. Germline lookup yields CDR1 LNHDA and CDR2 SQIVND (reference sequence). V gave up 2 bases and J gave up 6 bases, with 10 bases separating them. The CDR3 here is CASSIRGLPGELFF. CDR3 DNA sequence: TGTGCCAGTAGTATAAGGGGACTCCCCGGGGAGCTGTTTTTT.

The chain combines TRBV6-4 with TRBJ1-5; no definite D call. V gave up 10 bases and J gave up 3 bases, with 16 bases separating them. This CDR3 contains 14 residues. The V gene's germline CDR1 is MRHNA and CDR2 SNTAGT. The CDR3 spells CATMQFVNNQPQHF. The CDR3 coding sequence is TGTGCCACCATGCAGTTTGTGAACAATCAGCCCCAGCATTTT.

As concerns this clone: The germline gene is not matched at one end of the junction; a read error may be the cause. Here the CDR3 reads CASSQGTGNTGELFF. DNA of the CDR3: TGTGCCAGCAGTCAAGGGACGGGGAACACCGGGGAGCTGTTTTTT. The chain carries TRBV4-2 and TRBJ2-2, with D perhaps assigned TRBD1 or TRBD2 (5 bases each). Germline V gives CDR1 LGHNA, CDR2 YNFKEQ. The CDR3 runs 15 residues.

CDR3 residues: CASSQGGSPTSEAFF. Written as DNA, the CDR3 is TGTGCCAGCAGCCAAGGGGGCAGCCCGACTTCCGAAGCTTTCTTT. The rearrangement joins TRBV3-1 (or the pseudogene TRBV3-2) to TRBJ1-1; tentatively, D is TRBD1 (5 bases). Trimming stripped 1 base from V and 8 bases from J, with 17 bases between. The CDR3 spans 15 residues. The V gene's germline CDR1 is LGHDT and CDR2 YNNKEL (reference sequence).

The rearrangement uses TRBV10-2 and TRBJ1-4; the D gene is possibly TRBD1 (5 bases). The CDR3 contains 15 residues. In germline, CDR1 is WSHSY, CDR2 SAAADI. V was shortened by 3 bases and J by 1 base, with 9 bases between the two germline ends. This chain's CDR3 is CASSDMRGTNEKLFF. The CDR3 nucleotides are TGCGCCAGCAGTGATATGAGGGGAACTAATGAAAAACTGTTTTTT.

V usage is TRBV12-5 and J usage is TRBJ2-7, with D uncertain. V dropped 2 bases and J dropped 4 bases, with 24 bases sitting between them. Germline CDR1 and CDR2: LGHNT and FRNRAP. The CDR3 contains 18 residues. In DNA, the CDR3 is TGTGCTAGTGGTTTGTTGGCCTCTAACAGCCTCCCGGCTTACGAGCAGTACTTC. Protein sequence: CASGLLASNSLPAYEQYF.

The J gene is TRBJ2-7, the V gene TRBV7-8, with a tentative D call TRBD2 (5 bases). Trimming stripped 5 bases from V and 3 bases from J, with 8 bases between. CDR3 length equals 12 residues. The germline gives CDR1 SGHVS, CDR2 FQNEAQ. The CDR3 nucleotides are TGTGCCAGCAGCCACGGGGACTACGAGCAGTACTTC. Its protein is CASSHGDYEQYF.

The chain carries TRBV5-1 and TRBJ2-3, with no clear D. This CDR3 region has 16 residues. Germline V lookup: CDR1 SGHRS, CDR2 YFSETQ. Trimming removed 0 bases at V and 1 base at J, with 12 bases between. In DNA, the CDR3 is TGCGCCAGCAGCTTGGGCGCCACCTGGGGCACAGATACGCAGTATTTT. Amino acids: CASSLGATWGTDTQYF.

V usage is TRBV11-3 and J usage is TRBJ2-3, with D unclear. Germline CDR1 is SGHNT and CDR2 is YENEEA. CDR3 length: 14 amino acids. Trimming pared 0 bases from V and 3 bases from J, leaving 7 bases between. The CDR3 DNA reads as TGTGCCAGCAGCTTAGACCCCCTTACAGATACGCAGTATTTT. Translation gives CASSLDPLTDTQYF.

This rearrangement joins TRBV20-1 to TRBJ1-4, with D unresolved. The V end was cut by 5 bases, the J end by 5 bases, with 3 bases between. The CDR3 spans 10 residues. Germline V CDR1 and CDR2: DFQATT, SNEGSKA (reference sequence). CDR3: CSAYNEKLFF. The CDR3 DNA follows: TGCAGTGCTTACAATGAAAAACTGTTTTTT.

The chain links TRBV7-2 to TRBJ1-1, with D unresolved. Germline values: CDR1 SGHTA, CDR2 FQGNSA. Trimming pared 2 bases from V and 0 bases from J, leaving 10 bases between. This CDR3 has 15 amino acids. CDR3 in DNA: TGTGCCAGCAGCTTATATCGGAGCATGAACACTGAAGCTTTCTTT. Protein sequence: CASSLYRSMNTEAFF.

The chain couples TRBV3-1 (or the pseudogene TRBV3-2) to TRBJ2-1; 10 nucleotides align to TRBD2. The germline V gene encodes CDR1 LGHDT and CDR2 YNNKEL (reference sequence). The CDR3 contains 15 residues. V trimming: 1 base; J trimming: 8 bases; junction bases outside the gene matches: 5. CDR3 DNA sequence: TGTGCCAGCAGCCAAGCTCCTAGCGGGGGCTATGAGCAGTTCTTC. It translates to CASSQAPSGGYEQFF.

This clone qualifies as medium-sized. The CDR3 loop reads CASSVVGGTDTQYF. The DNA of the CDR3 is TGTGCCAGCAGCGTAGTCGGGGGCACAGATACGCAGTATTTT. The gene calls are TRBV9 and TRBJ2-3, with D tentatively TRBD2 (5 bases). The CDR3 has 14 amino acids. V shed 0 bases and J shed 1 base, with 6 bases lying between them. CDR1 and CDR2 from the germline V gene are SGDLS and YYNGEE.

The V gene is TRBV12-3 or TRBV12-4, the J gene TRBJ1-5, with D uncertain. The CDR3 spans 13 residues. Trimming removed 3 bases from V and 1 base from J, with 4 bases in between. The CDR3 region is CASSFGSNQPQHF. The CDR3 nucleotides read TGTGCCAGCAGTTTTGGCAGCAATCAGCCCCAGCATTTT.